The rows below give T cell receptor beta chains drawn from one sample of a study of shared clonotypes between healthy human individuals. Libraries were prepared by immunoSEQ multiplex PCR; TCRdb keeps only in-frame clonotypes and omits some of them. The sample lists fewer than 1.8 million clones, approximately 98.5% occurring once. The sequenced material came from naive CD4+ T cells sorted from blood. These TCRs come from a man aged 25 to 45 in good health. Each CDR3 is given with its conserved first and last residue. Each record gives: J gene, clone size, V gene, D gene, CDR3 protein, CDR3 DNA. The D gene is left open where the match is weak. Expanded clones get a size class; other rows say once, few or many, or leave the size out.

TRBJ1-4 | . | TRBV5-4 | TRBD1 | CASSSADRASEKLFF | TGTGCCAGCAGCTCCGCGGACAGGGCCAGCGAAAAACTGTTTTTT
TRBJ2-2 | . | TRBV21-1 | . | CASSKVFPGGRASTGELFF | TGTGCCAGCAGCAAAGTTTTCCCCGGCGGGAGGGCCTCCACCGGGGAGCTGTTTTTT
TRBJ2-1 | . | TRBV2 | TRBD2 | CASFLPTRGRNNEQFF | TGTGCCAGCTTCCTACCGACGCGCGGGAGGAACAATGAGCAGTTCTTC
TRBJ1-5 | . | TRBV19 | . | CASSIGGGSNQPQHF | TGTGCCAGTAGTATCGGTGGCGGAAGCAATCAGCCCCAGCATTTT
TRBJ1-5 | . | TRBV28 | TRBD1 | CASRPTKGTANQPQHF | TGTGCCAGCAGACCGACCAAAGGGACAGCAAATCAGCCCCAGCATTTT
TRBJ2-2 | . | TRBV7-2 | TRBD2 | CASSLVGLGPRYSGELFF | TGTGCCAGCAGCTTAGTGGGACTAGGACCACGGTATTCCGGGGAGCTGTTTTTT
TRBJ1-3 | once | TRBV28 | . | CASRFLTPSGNTIYF | TGTGCCAGCAGATTTTTGACACCCTCTGGAAACACCATATATTTT
TRBJ2-7 | . | TRBV7-2 | TRBD2 | CASSSHWGQREDYEQYF | TGTGCCAGCAGCTCCCACTGGGGCCAGCGGGAAGACTACGAGCAGTACTTC
TRBJ2-3 | . | TRBV13 | TRBD2 | CASSLVPAGADTQYF | TGTGCCAGCAGCTTAGTTCCAGCGGGGGCAGATACGCAGTATTTT
TRBJ1-3 | . | TRBV7-6 | . | CASSLTAARGNTIYF | TGTGCCAGCAGCTTAACAGCCGCGCGTGGAAACACCATATATTTT
TRBJ1-5 | . | TRBV11-1 | . | CASSQGRYQPQHF | TGTGCCAGCAGCCAAGGACGGTATCAGCCCCAGCATTTT
TRBJ2-7 | . | TRBV3-1/TRBV3-2 | . | CASIYEQYF | TGTGCCAGCATCTACGAGCAGTACTTC
TRBJ1-5 | . | TRBV19 | . | CASSIKGSHRPQHF | TGTGCCAGTAGTATCAAAGGGTCCCACCGACCCCAGCATTTT
TRBJ2-1 | . | TRBV6-5 | . | CASGPRVADNEQFF | TGTGCCAGCGGTCCCAGGGTGGCCGACAATGAGCAGTTCTTC
TRBJ2-3 | . | TRBV7-2 | . | CASSRWRDTQYF | TGTGCCAGCAGCCGTTGGCGAGATACGCAGTATTTT
TRBJ1-1 | . | TRBV2 | . | CASFPGGSSTEAFF | TGTGCCAGCTTCCCGGGGGGCTCCTCCACTGAAGCTTTCTTT
TRBJ2-3 | few | TRBV5-4 | . | CASSRDSTDTQYF | TGTGCCAGCAGCCGGGACAGCACAGATACGCAGTATTTT
TRBJ2-1 | . | TRBV30 | TRBD2 | CAWSAGLAGHEQFF | TGTGCCTGGAGTGCCGGACTAGCGGGACATGAGCAGTTCTTC
TRBJ2-3 | . | TRBV5-1 | TRBD2 | CASSTGLAMGADTQYF | TGCGCCAGCAGCACGGGACTAGCTATGGGAGCCGATACGCAGTATTTT
TRBJ2-7 | . | TRBV11-2 | . | CASSKRTLSYEQYF | TGTGCCAGCAGCAAACGGACCTTATCCTACGAGCAGTACTTC
TRBJ1-3 | once | TRBV19 | . | CASSETASGNTIYF | TGTGCCAGTAGTGAGACAGCCTCTGGAAACACCATATATTTT
TRBJ1-5 | . | TRBV28 | TRBD1 | CASGGLTGTGNQPQHF | TGTGCCAGCGGAGGCCTTACCGGGACAGGGAATCAGCCCCAGCATTTT
TRBJ2-1 | few | TRBV11-2 | . | CASSLGLDRAPAHEQFF | TGTGCCAGCAGCTTAGGGCTAGATAGGGCCCCAGCCCATGAGCAGTTCTTC
TRBJ1-1 | . | TRBV5-1 | . | CASSLAQTNTEAFF | TGCGCCAGCAGCTTGGCGCAGACGAACACTGAAGCTTTCTTT
TRBJ2-7 | once | TRBV4-3 | TRBD2 | CASSWTSGAYEQYF | TGCGCCAGCAGCTGGACTAGCGGAGCCTACGAGCAGTACTTC
TRBJ1-5 | . | TRBV5-8 | . | CASSFSEGRPQHF | TGTGCCAGCAGCTTCAGTGAGGGAAGGCCCCAGCATTTT
TRBJ1-1 | once | TRBV6-1 | . | CAAIQNTEAFF | TGTGCCGCCATTCAGAACACTGAAGCTTTCTTT
TRBJ2-7 | few | TRBV5-4 | TRBD2 | CASSTGLAGAYEQYF | TGTGCCAGCAGCACGGGACTAGCGGGAGCCTACGAGCAGTACTTC
TRBJ2-1 | . | TRBV19 | . | CASSTRLSSYNEQFF | TGTGCCAGTAGTACTAGACTGAGCTCCTACAATGAGCAGTTCTTC
TRBJ1-4 | . | TRBV5-1 | . | CASSTTATETNEKLFF | TGCGCCAGCAGCACGACCGCGACAGAAACTAATGAAAAACTGTTTTTT
TRBJ2-7 | . | TRBV18 | TRBD2 | CASSRASPGTSGIQQYF | TGTGCCAGCTCACGAGCCTCCCCCGGGACTAGCGGGATCCAGCAGTACTTC
TRBJ2-5 | . | TRBV7-8 | . | CASSPSSRQETQYF | TGTGCCAGCAGTCCTAGCAGTAGACAAGAGACCCAGTACTTC
TRBJ2-7 | . | TRBV19 | . | CASSTFGPPTPVIEQYF | TGTGCCAGTAGTACTTTCGGGCCTCCTACCCCAGTTATCGAGCAGTACTTC
TRBJ1-4 | . | TRBV4-1 | . | CASSLGGYLEEKLFF | TGCGCCAGCAGCCTCGGCGGGTATCTAGAAGAAAAACTGTTTTTT
TRBJ2-7 | . | TRBV19 | . | CASSMNSYEQYF | TGTGCCAGTAGTATGAACTCCTACGAGCAGTACTTC
TRBJ2-7 | . | TRBV5-1 | TRBD2 | CASSPTSGSYEQYF | TGCGCCAGCAGCCCGACTAGCGGGAGCTACGAGCAGTACTTC
TRBJ2-1 | . | TRBV11-2 | . | CASSSDDILGNEQFF | TGTGCCAGCAGCTCGGATGACATTTTGGGGAATGAGCAGTTCTTC
TRBJ1-2 | . | TRBV6-5 | TRBD1 | CASSYRDRVGYGYTF | TGTGCCAGCAGTTACCGGGACAGGGTAGGCTATGGCTACACCTTC
TRBJ2-1 | . | TRBV18 | TRBD1 | CASSSDRGRNEQFF | TGTGCCAGCTCATCCGACAGGGGGCGTAATGAGCAGTTCTTC
TRBJ2-1 | . | TRBV11-2 | TRBD2 | CASSKIAGTNNEQFF | TGTGCCAGCAGCAAAATAGCGGGAACCAACAATGAGCAGTTCTTC
TRBJ2-3 | once | TRBV7-7 | . | CASSLGEGHTDTQYF | TGTGCCAGCAGCTTAGGAGAGGGCCACACAGATACGCAGTATTTT
TRBJ1-1 | once | TRBV28 | . | CASSRFGGAEAFF | TGTGCCAGCAGCCGCTTCGGGGGAGCTGAAGCTTTCTTT
TRBJ2-3 | . | TRBV28 | TRBD2 | CASSLVAGDSRTQYF | TGTGCCAGCAGTTTAGTAGCGGGAGACTCACGTACGCAGTATTTT
TRBJ1-3 | . | TRBV14 | . | CASSQIRRTVGNTIYF | TGTGCCAGCAGCCAAATTCGGAGAACGGTTGGAAACACCATATATTTT
TRBJ2-1 | . | TRBV10-1 | TRBD2 | CASSELPSGSENEQFF | TGCGCCAGCAGTGAACTGCCTAGCGGGAGCGAGAATGAGCAGTTCTTC
TRBJ1-1 | . | TRBV7-2 | . | CASSSGDGHTEAFF | TGTGCCAGCAGCTCGGGGGACGGTCACACTGAAGCTTTCTTT